These T cell receptor beta chains were read from a single sample in a study of OX40 agonist ivuxolimab in advanced cancers. Clones were sequenced by immunoSEQ multiplex PCR, and TCRdb holds only the in-frame ones, with some missing. The repertoire consists of roughly 60,000 clones, with approximately 86% occurring once and the leading ten covering under 4.5%. The sequencing here drew on CD4+ or CD8+ T cells sorted from blood, taken in a trial of the OX40 agonist ivuxolimab. The receptors originated from an adult with an advanced solid tumor such as melanoma, head and neck, liver or kidney cancer. CDR3s include the opening cysteine and the closing phenylalanine or tryptophan. Each record gives: CDR3 length, J gene, D gene, V gene, clone size, CDR3 protein, CDR3 DNA. A D gene is named only where the DNA matches it firmly. Clone size, where shown, is once, few, many, or a class for clones that have expanded.

14 TRBJ2-1 TRBD2 TRBV2 . CASKESTSGIEQFF TGTGCCAGCAAAGAGTCGACTAGCGGAATTGAGCAGTTCTTC
13 TRBJ1-1 . TRBV7-7 . CASSSLPNTEAFF TGTGCCAGCAGCTCCCTCCCCAACACTGAAGCTTTCTTT
14 TRBJ2-3 . TRBV7-3 . CASSSRGSTDTQYF TGTGCCAGCAGCTCCAGGGGCAGCACAGATACGCAGTATTTT
14 TRBJ1-2 . TRBV18 . CASSPLDGIYGYTF TGTGCCAGCTCACCACTCGACGGGATCTATGGCTACACCTTC
12 TRBJ1-1 . TRBV9 . CASGPGQIEAFF TGTGCCAGCGGGCCAGGGCAAATTGAAGCTTTCTTT
14 TRBJ1-2 . TRBV19 . CASRSQGTNYGYTF TGTGCCAGTAGGTCCCAGGGGACCAACTATGGCTACACCTTC
13 TRBJ1-4 TRBD1 TRBV6-5 . CASRGGQGEKLFF TGTGCCAGCCGAGGGGGACAGGGGGAAAAACTGTTTTTT
14 TRBJ1-6 . TRBV27 . CASSLTSYNSPLHF TGTGCCAGCAGTTTAACATCCTATAATTCACCCCTCCACTTT
13 TRBJ2-2 . TRBV5-6 . CASSLYIGGELFF TGTGCCAGCAGCTTATATATAGGGGGGGAGCTGTTTTTT
14 TRBJ2-7 . TRBV11-3 . CASSLTASTYEQYF TGTGCCAGCAGCCTGACAGCTTCGACCTACGAGCAGTACTTC
14 TRBJ1-2 . TRBV6-5 . CASSSHPTGYGYTF TGTGCCAGCAGTTCCCATCCTACAGGGTATGGCTACACCTTC
13 TRBJ1-2 . TRBV19 . CASSIRRNYGYTF TGTGCCAGTAGTATAAGGCGGAACTATGGCTACACCTTC
13 TRBJ1-4 . TRBV5-1 . CASCAVRDEKLFF TGCGCCAGCTGCGCGGTAAGAGATGAAAAACTGTTTTTT
16 TRBJ1-5 . TRBV5-1 . CASSLGPSGSNQPQHF TGCGCCAGCAGCTTAGGACCCTCTGGGAGCAATCAGCCCCAGCATTTT
14 TRBJ1-4 . TRBV19 . CASSTGAIGEKLFF TGTGCCAGTAGTACGGGGGCGATTGGAGAAAAACTGTTTTTT
14 TRBJ1-2 TRBD1 TRBV4-2 . CASSQGQGTYGYTF TGTGCCAGCAGCCAAGGACAGGGGACCTATGGCTACACCTTC
12 TRBJ1-2 . TRBV5-6 . CASSVEGYGYTF TGTGCCAGCTCCGTGGAGGGGTATGGCTACACCTTC
15 TRBJ1-3 TRBD1 TRBV15 . CATSWDRDSGNTIYF TGTGCCACCAGCTGGGACAGGGACTCCGGAAACACCATATATTTT
15 TRBJ2-3 TRBD2 TRBV7-2 . CASSLAGTTTDTQYF TGTGCCAGCAGCTTAGCTGGGACTACCACAGATACGCAGTATTTT
13 TRBJ2-7 . TRBV6-6 . CASSYAQGGEQYF TGTGCCAGCAGTTACGCACAGGGAGGCGAGCAGTACTTC
14 TRBJ1-6 . TRBV6-6 . CASSYRGRNSPLHF TGTGCCAGCAGTTATAGAGGGCGAAATTCACCCCTCCACTTT
17 TRBJ2-1 TRBD2 TRBV19 . CASSIVKVAGAVDEQFF TGTGCCAGTAGTATAGTGAAGGTAGCGGGGGCGGTAGATGAGCAGTTCTTC
16 TRBJ1-5 . TRBV19 . CASSTLSQGFNQPQHF TGTGCCAGTAGTACGCTCTCCCAGGGGTTCAATCAGCCCCAGCATTTT
16 TRBJ2-1 . TRBV11-3 few CASSFHHGTVNNEQFF TGTGCCAGCAGCTTTCATCACGGGACGGTTAACAATGAGCAGTTCTTC
12 TRBJ2-5 . TRBV5-6 . CASSLGFRDSDF TGTGCCAGCAGCTTGGGTTTCCGGGACTCCGACTTC
13 TRBJ2-2 . TRBV14 . CASSPLITGELFF TGTGCCAGCAGCCCCCTTATCACCGGGGAGCTGTTTTTT
12 TRBJ2-7 . TRBV5-1 . CASSYRVSEQYF TGCGCCAGCAGCTACAGGGTAAGCGAGCAGTACTTC
13 TRBJ1-1 . TRBV7-7 once CASSLSENTEAFF TGTGCCAGCAGCTTAAGCGAGAACACTGAAGCTTTCTTT
14 TRBJ1-2 TRBD1 TRBV10-3 . CAISNTGDNYGYTF TGTGCCATCAGTAACACAGGGGATAACTATGGCTACACCTTC
12 TRBJ1-1 . TRBV6-6 . CASSLGLREAFF TGTGCCAGCAGTCTCGGACTACGTGAAGCTTTCTTT
10 TRBJ1-2 TRBD1 TRBV20-1 . CSIDREGYTF TGCAGTATTGACAGGGAAGGCTACACCTTC
15 TRBJ1-1 . TRBV28 . CASSITGTVNTEAFF TGTGCCAGCAGTATAACCGGGACGGTGAACACTGAAGCTTTCTTT
11 TRBJ1-2 . TRBV19 . CASSIGRGYTF TGTGCCAGTAGTATTGGACGGGGCTACACCTTC
12 TRBJ1-5 . TRBV7-8 . CASSPGVQPQHF TGTGCCAGCAGCCCAGGGGTTCAGCCCCAGCATTTT
13 TRBJ1-2 . TRBV7-2 . CASSFPTNYGYTF TGTGCCAGCAGCTTTCCCACGAACTATGGCTACACCTTC
16 TRBJ1-5 TRBD1 TRBV10-1 . CASRRDRGRGNQPQHF TGCGCCAGCAGGAGGGACAGGGGGCGCGGCAATCAGCCCCAGCATTTT
14 TRBJ1-2 . TRBV2 . CASSDRGVWDGYTF TGTGCCAGCAGTGACAGGGGAGTTTGGGATGGCTACACCTTC
17 TRBJ2-2 . TRBV5-4 . CASSLAGRAHDTGELFF TGTGCCAGCAGCTTGGCAGGCAGGGCTCATGACACCGGGGAGCTGTTTTTT
14 TRBJ1-2 . TRBV10-2 few CASSPTAGDYGYTF TGCGCCAGCAGCCCGACAGCTGGGGACTATGGCTACACCTTC
14 TRBJ1-5 . TRBV7-2 . CASSRAGENQPQHF TGTGCCAGCAGCCGTGCGGGGGAGAATCAGCCCCAGCATTTT
10 TRBJ1-2 . TRBV20-1 once CSADTYGYTF TGCAGTGCTGACACCTATGGCTACACCTTC
15 TRBJ2-7 . TRBV10-3 . CAIRASRGADYEQYF TGTGCCATCAGGGCTAGTCGGGGGGCCGACTACGAGCAGTACTTC
11 TRBJ2-5 . TRBV11-2 . CASSLFTRVNF TGTGCCAGCAGCTTATTTACCAGGGTAAACTTC
12 TRBJ2-5 . TRBV11-1 . CASSFLGETQYF TGTGCCAGCAGCTTTCTCGGGGAGACCCAGTACTTC
14 TRBJ1-4 . TRBV4-2 . CASSQDGGAEKLFF TGTGCCAGCAGCCAAGATGGGGGGGCTGAAAAACTGTTTTTT
14 TRBJ1-2 TRBD1 TRBV6-1 . CASRPNRGNYGYTF TGTGCCAGCCGCCCGAACAGGGGCAACTATGGCTACACCTTC